The next 21 T cell receptor beta chains were all read from a single sample in a study of cytomegalovirus exposure and HLA in healthy donors. PCR used 60 Vbeta primers and 13 Jbeta primers. Libraries were prepared by immunoSEQ multiplex PCR; TCRdb keeps only in-frame clonotypes and omits some of them. The sample has about 190,000 clones, around 84% seen once. Sequenced sample: PBMCs. All receptors derive from a middle-aged man in good health and CMV-seropositive.

The chain joins TRBV2 to TRBJ1-1, with D possibly being TRBD1 (5 bases). The CDR3 runs 15 residues. The germline V gene has CDR1 SNHLY and CDR2 FYNNEI. Trimming pared 7 bases from V and 1 base from J, leaving 16 bases between. The CDR3 nucleotides read TGTGCCAGCACCCCCGAGTCAGGGAAGAACACTGAAGCTTTCTTT. The encoded protein is CASTPESGKNTEAFF. Full variable domain (missing parts from reference TRBV2 and TRBJ1-1): EPEVTQTPSHQVTQMGQEVILRCVPISNHLYFYWYRQILGQKVEFLVSFYNNEISEKSEIFDDQFSVERPDGSNFTLKIRSTKLEDSAMYFCASTPESGKNTEAFFGQGTRLTVV.

This clone was detected once. CDR3 DNA: TGTGCCAGCAGCCCGTCCACAGGGATGGCCTCCTACGAGCAGTACTTC. Amino acid sequence: CASSPSTGMASYEQYF. This sequence joins TRBV7-9 and TRBJ2-7, with D possibly being TRBD1 (6 bases). The germline V and J ends were trimmed by 5 bases and 0 bases, with 17 bases remaining between them. Germline V gene sequence: CDR1 SEHNR, CDR2 FQNEAQ (reference sequence). The CDR3 covers 16 residues. Full variable domain (missing parts from reference TRBV7-9 and TRBJ2-7): DTGVSQNPRHKITKRGQNVTFRCDPISEHNRLYWYRQTLGQGPEFLTYFQNEAQLEKSRLLSDRFSAERPKGSFSTLEIQRTEQGDSAMYLCASSPSTGMASYEQYFGPGTRLTVT.

The chain employs TRBV7-9 and TRBJ1-2, with 11 bases lining up with TRBD1. The CDR3 consists of 17 residues. The ends lost 2 bases at V and 5 bases at J; junction bases unmatched: 10. Germline V CDR1 and CDR2: SEHNR, FQNEAQ (reference sequence). CDR3 DNA: TGTGCCAGCAGCTTATCCCTAGGGACAGGGGGGTCGTATGGCTACACCTTC. It specifies CASSLSLGTGGSYGYTF.

The chain couples TRBV10-3 to TRBJ1-5, with D unclear. The germline V and J ends were trimmed by 0 bases and 7 bases, with 7 bases remaining between them. The CDR3 extends over 13 amino acids. CDR1 ENHRY and CDR2 SYGVKD come from the germline V gene. Here the CDR3 reads CAISESPGQPQHF. CDR3 nucleotides: TGTGCCATCAGTGAGTCGCCCGGGCAGCCCCAGCATTTT.

J is TRBJ1-1 and V is TRBV6-5; weak D call: TRBD1 (6 bases). The CDR3 is 15 amino acids. V lost 6 bases and J lost 0, with 14 bases in between. Germline V CDR1 and CDR2: MNHEY, SVGAGI. In DNA form, the CDR3 reads TGTGCCAGCAGAACGGAGGGGGGGATGAACACTGAAGCTTTCTTT. Residues: CASRTEGGMNTEAFF.

This clone was observed a few times. V gene TRBV4-1 combines with J gene TRBJ2-7, with D possibly being TRBD2 (5 bases). V dropped 4 bases and J dropped 2 bases, with 21 bases sitting between them. The CDR3 consists of 17 residues. Germline CDR1 MGHRA, CDR2 YSYEKL. In DNA form, the CDR3 reads TGCGCCAGCAGCCGCGGGTTAGGAAAACCGGGTACCTACGAGCAGTACTTC. This encodes CASSRGLGKPGTYEQYF.

This chain joins TRBV5-6 and TRBJ2-7, with TRBD2 identical over 15 bases. The CDR3 runs 17 residues. After removal of 2 bases from V and 5 bases from J, the junction contained 8 bases not matched to a gene. The germline V gene has CDR1 SGHDT and CDR2 YYEEEE. CDR3 nucleotides: TGTGCCAGCAGCTTTTACTCCGGGACTAGCGGGAGGCACGAGCAGTACTTC. Translation: CASSFYSGTSGRHEQYF.

The V gene is TRBV19, the J gene TRBJ1-2, with 11 bases matching TRBD1. With 5 bases clipped from V and 7 bases from J, the junction kept 3 bases outside the gene matches. This CDR3 spans 13 amino acids. Germline lookup yields CDR1 LNHDA and CDR2 SQIVND (reference sequence). CDR3 sequence reads: CASSLDRGLGYTF. As DNA, the CDR3 is TGTGCCAGTAGTCTGGACAGGGGGCTTGGCTACACCTTC.

The genes are TRBV6-1 and TRBJ2-7, with D uncertain. Germline V gene lookup returns CDR1 MNHNS and CDR2 SASEGT. The V gene lost 6 bases and the J gene lost 4 bases, with 10 bases spanning the gap. The CDR3 is made up of 12 amino acids. The CDR3 sequence: CASSPLSYEQYF. The CDR3 DNA reads TGTGCCAGCAGCCCCTTGTCTTACGAGCAGTACTTC.

This clone appeared a few times. The chain joins TRBV6-4 to TRBJ2-3, with a weak D call TRBD2 (6 bases). The V gene lost 2 bases and the J gene lost 3 bases, with 21 bases spanning the gap. The CDR3 has 18 amino acids. Germline CDR1 MRHNA, CDR2 SNTAGT. The CDR3 loop is CASSDVGGTGLGTDTQYF. CDR3 coding DNA: TGTGCCAGCAGTGACGTTGGAGGGACCGGGCTTGGGACAGATACGCAGTATTTT.

This chain connects TRBV6-5 to TRBJ1-2; tentatively, D is TRBD1 (6 bases). V lost 10 bases, J lost 3 bases, and 12 bases lay in between. The CDR3 runs 12 residues. CDR1 MNHEY and CDR2 SVGAGI come from the germline V gene. The CDR3 region has the DNA TGTGCCACCCGCACAGGGTACTATGGCTACACCTTC. Translated: CATRTGYYGYTF.

For this clone: Relative to the germline gene, one junction end is altered; a read error may explain this. The V and J genes are TRBV6-1 and TRBJ2-7, with TRBD1 identical over 7 bases. This CDR3 comprises 14 residues. Germline CDR1 and CDR2: MNHNS and SASEGT. CDR3 loop: CAISLGKGAYEQYF. DNA of the CDR3: TGTGCCATCAGTTTAGGGAAGGGGGCATACGAGCAGTACTTC.

This chain connects TRBV4-1 to TRBJ2-3; TRBD1 matches at 7 bases. V shed 0 bases and J 6 bases; nucleotides not matched to a gene: 3. CDR3 length equals 14 residues. Germline-derived CDR1 and CDR2 are MGHRA and YSYEKL. CDR3 sequence (DNA): TGCGCCAGCAGCCAAGAAAGGGGGCGGGATACGCAGTATTTT. Translation: CASSQERGRDTQYF.

The rearrangement links TRBV5-4 to TRBJ2-1; 8 bases match TRBD2. The V gene's germline CDR1 is SGHNT and CDR2 YYREEE (reference sequence). The CDR3 contains 17 residues. The ends lost 4 bases at V and 4 bases at J; junction bases unmatched: 13. The CDR3, as DNA: TGTGCCAGCAGCCCTGGGGGGGGTAGCGGGACTTACAATGAGCAGTTCTTC. Amino acids: CASSPGGGSGTYNEQFF.

This sequence joins TRBV2 and TRBJ2-3, with a tentative D call TRBD2 (5 bases). Germline V gives CDR1 SNHLY, CDR2 FYNNEI. CDR3 size: 13 residues. Trimming removed 6 bases from V and 3 bases from J, with 10 bases in between. The CDR3 loop reads CASSGMKTDTQYF. The CDR3 DNA is TGTGCCAGCAGCGGGATGAAAACAGATACGCAGTATTTT.

J is TRBJ2-1 and V is TRBV27; D gene ambiguous. The CDR3 has 14 amino acids. V gave up 8 bases and J gave up 8 bases, with 19 bases separating them. Germline-derived CDR1 and CDR2 are MNHEY and SMNVEV (reference sequence). The CDR3 coding sequence is TGTGCCAGCCGCGCTCGGCCCCTGGGCCATGAGCAGTTCTTC. It translates to CASRARPLGHEQFF.

The chain links TRBV19 to TRBJ2-3; 8 bases agree with TRBD2. V shed 5 bases and J 11 bases; nucleotides not matched to a gene: 15. The CDR3 covers 15 residues. Germline V gives CDR1 LNHDA, CDR2 SQIVND (reference sequence). CDR3 DNA: TGTGCCAGTAGTCCACCGGGACTAGGGGGGACGATGCAGTATTTT. This sequence encodes CASSPPGLGGTMQYF.

This clone is a singleton in its sample. The chain is built from TRBV7-8 and TRBJ2-5; 10 nucleotides line up with TRBD1. The trim removed 4 bases at V and 5 bases at J, leaving 10 bases unmatched. CDR1 and CDR2 from the germline V gene are SGHVS and FQNEAQ. CDR3 length: 16 amino acids. CDR3 sequence: CASSSWTGGESETQYF. DNA of the CDR3: TGTGCCAGCAGCTCATGGACAGGGGGGGAATCGGAGACCCAGTACTTC.

V usage is TRBV7-9 and J usage is TRBJ2-5, with D uncertain. The germline V and J ends were trimmed by 4 bases and 2 bases, with 14 bases remaining between them. The germline gives CDR1 SEHNR, CDR2 FQNEAQ (reference sequence). CDR3 length equals 15 residues. The chain's CDR3 is CASSSPRPRQETQYF. The DNA for the CDR3 is TGTGCCAGCAGCTCCCCCCGTCCGCGACAAGAGACCCAGTACTTC.

This clone was seen only a few times. This sequence joins TRBV7-9 and TRBJ2-7; no clear D gene. Germline lookup yields CDR1 SEHNR and CDR2 FQNEAQ (reference sequence). V was trimmed by 1 base and J by 3 bases, leaving 13 bases between them. The CDR3 spans 15 residues. The CDR3 is CASSLDGGSNYEQYF. The CDR3 DNA is TGTGCCAGCAGCTTAGATGGCGGCTCAAACTACGAGCAGTACTTC. Supplemented by reference TRBV7-9 and TRBJ2-7, the full variable domain reads DTGVSQNPRHKITKRGQNVTFRCDPISEHNRLYWYRQTLGQGPEFLTYFQNEAQLEKSRLLSDRFSAERPKGSFSTLEIQRTEQGDSAMYLCASSLDGGSNYEQYFGPGTRLTVT.

The rearrangement links TRBV7-9 to TRBJ2-7; 8 bases map to TRBD1. The CDR3 is made up of 17 amino acids. The germline V gene has CDR1 SEHNR and CDR2 FQNEAQ (reference sequence). V lost 11 bases and J lost 4; bases outside the gene matches: 22. The CDR3, as DNA: TGTGCCCGTACGCCTTTTATTCGTCCGGACAGGGATTACGAGCAGTACTTC. This sequence encodes CARTPFIRPDRDYEQYF.